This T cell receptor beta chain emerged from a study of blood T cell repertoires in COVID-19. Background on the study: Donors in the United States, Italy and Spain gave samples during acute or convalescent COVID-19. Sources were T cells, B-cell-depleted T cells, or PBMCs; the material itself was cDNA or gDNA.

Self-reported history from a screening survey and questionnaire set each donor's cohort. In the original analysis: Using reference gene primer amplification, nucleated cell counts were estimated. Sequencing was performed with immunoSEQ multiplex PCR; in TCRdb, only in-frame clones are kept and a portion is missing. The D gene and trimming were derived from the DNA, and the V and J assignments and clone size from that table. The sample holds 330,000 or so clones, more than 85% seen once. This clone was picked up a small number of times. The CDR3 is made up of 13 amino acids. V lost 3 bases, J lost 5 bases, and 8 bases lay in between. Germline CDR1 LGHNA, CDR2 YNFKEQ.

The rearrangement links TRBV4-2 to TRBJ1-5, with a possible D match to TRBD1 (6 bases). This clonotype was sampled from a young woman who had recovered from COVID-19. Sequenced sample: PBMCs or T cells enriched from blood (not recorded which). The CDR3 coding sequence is TGTGCCAGCAGCCAGGGGGCCGATCAGCCCCAGCATTTT. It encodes CASSQGADQPQHF.